Here is one T cell receptor (beta chain) with its context. Genomic DNA for TCR beta libraries, 1.5 to 2 micrograms, came from cryopreserved PBMCs. This CDR3 has 14 amino acids. CDR1 SGHRS and CDR2 YFSETQ come from the germline V gene. Trimming took off 2 bases at V and 1 base at J, with 7 bases between the two ends. These data belong to a study of cytotoxic CD8 clonotypes in ibrutinib-treated CLL. Looking at the study overall: After a median of about six years, about 14 patients stayed remitted and roughly 12 progressed; responses had been partial in about 24 and complete in 2. The sample average was 255,043 productive templates and just under 95,000 productive rearrangements.

Sequenced by immunoSEQ multiplex PCR; TCRdb stores in-frame clones only, minus some. The sample includes 30,000 to 40,000 clones, about 70% seen only once; the top ten take 28%. The starting material was PBMCs, obtained before ibrutinib treatment. The chain recombines TRBV5-1 with TRBJ1-3, with a possible D match to TRBD1 (5 bases). This sequence originates from a human donor with chronic lymphocytic leukemia. The CDR3 coding sequence is TGCGCCAGCAGCTTAGAGGGGTCTGGAAACACCATATATTTT. It codes for CASSLEGSGNTIYF.